This TCR beta chain was found in a study of CD8 T cells in Susac syndrome. Sequencing targeted TCR beta in blood CD8+ and CD4+ T cells. Stable or active relapsing-remitting multiple sclerosis, untreated and meeting revised McDonald criteria, defined the controls. TEMRA cells were FACS-enriched, unlike CD8+ and CD4+ T cells, which were negatively isolated. Random hexamers primed reverse transcription of about 0.5 to 1 ug RNA. Coverage of TCR beta CDR3 amplification by immunoSEQ multiplex PCR extended to 54 Vbeta and 13 Jbeta. TCRdb called the immunoSEQ multiplex PCR reads again in MiXCR, with one record for every CDR3 protein. This sample has some 140,000 distinct CDR3 sequences, with about 93% found just once. V was trimmed by 4 bases and J by 0 bases, leaving 18 bases between them. This CDR3 has 17 residues.

Sequencing input: CD8+ T cells from PBMCs. This rearrangement joins TRBV12-3 or TRBV12-4 to TRBJ1-1, with D tentatively TRBD1 (5 bases). This clonotype originated in a human donor with multiple sclerosis. CDR3 loop: CASSSLRGRRMNTEAFF. CDR3 DNA: TGTGCCAGCAGTTCATTGAGGGGTCGAAGAATGAACACTGAAGCTTTCTTT.